This passage covers 32 T cell receptor beta chains from one sample sequenced in a study of cytomegalovirus exposure and HLA in healthy donors. The PCR was carried out with 60 Vbeta primers and 13 Jbeta primers. Assay: immunoSEQ multiplex PCR; the TCRdb copy retains only in-frame clones and omits some. Altogether about 100,000 clones are present, around 10% being singletons, with the ten largest covering under 6%. The source material was PBMCs. These receptors all come from a man aged 35-49 years in good health and CMV-seropositive.

This clone was counted between two and nine times. The chain recombines TRBV5-1 with TRBJ2-7; TRBD1 matches at 8 bases. Per the germline V gene, CDR1 is SGHRS and CDR2 is YFSETQ. The V and J ends lost 4 bases and 3 bases, in that order; junction bases with no gene match: 3. This CDR3 comprises 13 residues. The CDR3 protein is CASSDDRGYEQYF. The CDR3 nucleotides are TGCGCCAGCAGCGACGACAGGGGCTACGAGCAGTACTTC.

This clone appeared once. The V gene is TRBV5-1, the J gene TRBJ2-6; a possible D gene is TRBD1 (5 bases). Germline V gives CDR1 SGHRS, CDR2 YFSETQ. This CDR3 spans 15 amino acids. V was trimmed by 4 bases and J by 0 bases, leaving 8 bases between them. The DNA for the CDR3 is TGCGCCAGCAGCCTACAGGTCTCTGGGGCCAACGTCCTGACTTTC. It is translated as CASSLQVSGANVLTF.

In its sample, this clone was seen a few times. CDR3 protein: CASSYQDLWETQYF. CDR3 bases: TGTGCCAGCAGTTACCAGGATCTGTGGGAGACCCAGTACTTC. J is TRBJ2-5 and V is TRBV6-6; D is uncertain. Germline CDR1 reads MNHNY; CDR2 reads SVGAGI (reference sequence). This CDR3 region has 14 residues. V gave up 2 bases and J gave up 5 bases, with 12 bases separating them.

V usage is TRBV4-1 and J usage is TRBJ2-3, with D possibly being TRBD2 (7 bases). This CDR3 has 16 amino acids. The V gene lost 3 bases and the J gene lost 4 bases, with 17 bases spanning the gap. Per the germline V gene, CDR1 is MGHRA and CDR2 is YSYEKL. The CDR3 reads CASSQFGGGPPDTQYF. In DNA, the CDR3 is TGCGCCAGCAGCCAGTTTGGCGGGGGCCCCCCAGATACGCAGTATTTT.

On this clone: An end of the junction differs from the germline gene, which may be a read error. This chain connects TRBV4-2 to TRBJ1-5; D unclear. Germline lookup yields CDR1 LGHNA and CDR2 YNFKEQ. This CDR3 comprises 13 residues. CDR3 sequence: CASSQNGRQPQNF. CDR3 DNA: TGTGCCAGCAGCCAGAACGGGAGGCAGCCCCAGAATTTT.

This clone was counted only a few times. The chain couples TRBV7-9 to TRBJ2-3; TRBD2 matches 10 bases. V lost 5 bases and J lost 3; bases outside the gene matches: 5. Germline CDR1 reads SEHNR; CDR2 reads FQNEAQ (reference sequence). The CDR3 length is 15 residues. CDR3 sequence: CASSPGGLATDTQYF. CDR3 coding DNA: TGTGCCAGCAGCCCCGGGGGACTAGCGACAGATACGCAGTATTTT. The whole variable domain, remainder taken from reference TRBV7-9 and TRBJ2-3, is DTGVSQNPRHKITKRGQNVTFRCDPISEHNRLYWYRQTLGQGPEFLTYFQNEAQLEKSRLLSDRFSAERPKGSFSTLEIQRTEQGDSAMYLCASSPGGLATDTQYFGPGTRLTVL.

This clone has a handful of counts. The chain uses TRBV9 and TRBJ2-7; TRBD2 aligns across 12 bases. The CDR3 is made up of 15 amino acids. Germline lookup yields CDR1 SGDLS and CDR2 YYNGEE. Unmatched junction bases numbered 7, after V lost 4 bases and J lost 5 bases. The CDR3 DNA reads as TGTGCCAGCAGCCGACAGACTAGCGGGGGCAACGAGCAGTACTTC. This codes for CASSRQTSGGNEQYF.

This chain connects TRBV6-4 to TRBJ2-2, with TRBD2 matching over 7 bases. CDR1 and CDR2 from the germline V gene are MRHNA and SNTAGT. The CDR3 extends over 15 amino acids. V lost 6 bases, J lost 0 bases, and 4 bases stayed unmatched. The CDR3 loop is CASRTSVTNTGELFF. The CDR3 DNA reads as TGTGCCAGCAGAACTAGCGTAACGAACACCGGGGAGCTGTTTTTT.

The sample holds a few counts of this clone. V and J are TRBV7-2 and TRBJ2-2; D perhaps matches TRBD2 (5 bases). CDR1 is SGHTA, CDR2 FQGNSA, per germline. The V and J ends lost 2 bases and 0 bases respectively, with 16 bases between them. The CDR3 consists of 18 residues. CDR3 nucleotides: TGTGCCAGCAGCTTATTGGTGGCGGGCTACCCGAACACCGGGGAGCTGTTTTTT. Encoded protein: CASSLLVAGYPNTGELFF.

This clone was seen a handful of times. The chain combines TRBV9 with TRBJ2-7, with 7 bases identical to TRBD2. J was trimmed by 3 bases and V by 4 bases; bases with no gene match: 7. CDR3 size: 14 residues. Looked up from germline, CDR1 is SGDLS and CDR2 is YYNGEE. The CDR3 DNA is TGTGCCAGCAGCTCTAGCGGAGACGACTACGAGCAGTACTTC. Protein product: CASSSSGDDYEQYF. Based on the CDR3 plus reference TRBV9 and TRBJ2-7, the full variable domain is DSGVTQTPKHLITATGQRVTLRCSPRSGDLSVYWYQQSLDQGLQFLIQYYNGEERAKGNILERFSAQQFPDLHSELNLSSLELGDSALYFCASSSSGDDYEQYFGPGTRLTVT.

This clone came up a few times. This rearrangement joins TRBV5-4 to TRBJ2-7, with 7 bases fitting TRBD2. The ends lost 1 base at V and 5 bases at J; junction bases unmatched: 9. Germline V lookup: CDR1 SGHNT, CDR2 YYREEE (reference sequence). This CDR3 has 15 residues. CDR3 DNA: TGTGCCAGCAGCTTGTGGGGAGGGCCGGTCCACGAGCAGTACTTC. It encodes CASSLWGGPVHEQYF.

This clone was seen a few times. The rearrangement joins TRBV6-4 to TRBJ2-2; no firm D call. CDR1 MRHNA and CDR2 SNTAGT come from the germline V gene. Deletions cut 10 bases from V and 1 base from J, with 13 bases between. This CDR3 comprises 14 residues. CDR3 DNA sequence: TGTGCCACCTCCGTAACTATGAACACCGGGGAGCTGTTTTTT. Encoded protein: CATSVTMNTGELFF.

The chain recombines TRBV18 with TRBJ2-3, with D maybe TRBD2 (6 bases). Trimming took 3 bases from V and 5 from J, leaving 18 bases between them. The CDR3 has 16 residues. The germline V gene encodes CDR1 KGHSH and CDR2 LQKENI. In DNA, the CDR3 is TGTGCCAGCTCACCCTCGATAGCGGATCTAGGAGATACGCAGTATTTT. Amino acid sequence: CASSPSIADLGDTQYF.

There are a few counts of this clone. The chain recombines TRBV6-1 with TRBJ2-1; 7 bases fit TRBD2. The germline V gene has CDR1 MNHNS and CDR2 SASEGT. The CDR3 is 16 amino acids. After removal of 6 bases from V and 2 bases from J, the junction contained 10 bases not matched to a gene. The CDR3 loop reads CASRELAFRPYNEQFF. CDR3 coding DNA: TGTGCCAGCAGGGAACTAGCGTTCAGGCCCTACAATGAGCAGTTCTTC.

The chain is built from TRBV15 and TRBJ1-5, with D tentatively TRBD1 (5 bases). The CDR3 length is 15 residues. V lost 0 bases to trimming and J lost 2 bases, with 8 bases between them. Germline V gives CDR1 LNHNV, CDR2 YYDKDF (reference sequence). The CDR3 DNA sequence: TGTGCCACCAGCAGAGATTCGGGGGGCAATCAGCCCCAGCATTTT. Encoded protein: CATSRDSGGNQPQHF.

This clone came up a few times. The genes are TRBV2 and TRBJ2-1, with 8 nucleotides matching TRBD2. Germline V gene data show CDR1 as SNHLY and CDR2 as FYNNEI. The CDR3 is 14 residues long. V trimming: 7 bases; J trimming: 8 bases; junction bases outside the gene matches: 10. CDR3 loop: CASMREALKDEQFF. The CDR3, as DNA: TGTGCCAGCATGCGGGAGGCCCTGAAGGATGAGCAGTTCTTC.

The rearrangement links TRBV6-6 to TRBJ1-5, with 9 bases lining up with TRBD1. CDR3 length equals 16 residues. With 5 bases clipped from V and 1 base from J, the junction kept 6 bases outside the gene matches. Germline V gene sequence: CDR1 MNHNY, CDR2 SVGAGI (reference sequence). CDR3 region: CASSNRQGGSNQPQHF. As DNA, the CDR3 is TGTGCCAGCAGTAATCGACAGGGGGGGAGCAATCAGCCCCAGCATTTT.

The CDR3 region has the DNA TGTGCCAGCAGGATGACAGAATTCTCCTACGAGCAGTACTTC. It translates to CASRMTEFSYEQYF. The chain carries TRBV11-2 and TRBJ2-7, with D maybe TRBD1 (5 bases). Trimming left V 6 bases short and J 0 bases short, with 12 bases between. The length of the CDR3 is 14 residues. Germline loops: CDR1 SGHAT, CDR2 FQNNGV.

The gene calls are TRBV7-6 and TRBJ2-7; 14 bases line up with TRBD2. Germline values: CDR1 SGHVS, CDR2 FNYEAQ. This CDR3 region has 16 residues. The J segment lost 4 bases and the V segment lost 5 bases, leaving 7 bases of the junction unmatched. CDR3 nucleotides: TGTGCCAGCAGCCGGGGACTAGCGGGAGAAACGTACGAGCAGTACTTC. It specifies CASSRGLAGETYEQYF.

As DNA, the CDR3 is TGTGCCAGCAGGAAGGAAGGGGGCCTGCCCCCGTTCTTT. The encoded protein is CASRKEGGLPPFF. The chain recombines TRBV6-1 with TRBJ1-1, with TRBD1 matching 7 bases. Looked up from germline, CDR1 is MNHNS and CDR2 is SASEGT. The CDR3 is 13 amino acids. V was pared by 6 bases and J by 14 bases, with 15 bases of the junction left unmatched.

A few counts support this clone. The rearrangement links TRBV7-2 to TRBJ1-1; D gene ambiguous. Germline CDR1 and CDR2: SGHTA and FQGNSA. V was trimmed by 0 bases and J by 4 bases, leaving 9 bases between them. The CDR3 covers 14 residues. The CDR3 is CASSLAGSSTEAFF. The CDR3 bases are TGTGCCAGCAGCTTAGCCGGGAGTAGCACTGAAGCTTTCTTT.

Only a few counts were recorded for this clone. V gene TRBV28 combines with J gene TRBJ2-2; D gene ambiguous. In germline, CDR1 is MDHEN, CDR2 SYDVKM. V was cut by 10 bases and J by 0 bases, with 6 bases left in between. This CDR3 comprises 12 residues. CDR3 sequence reads: CAILPNTGELFF. In DNA, the CDR3 is TGTGCCATCCTTCCGAACACCGGGGAGCTGTTTTTT.

V gene TRBV7-9 combines with J gene TRBJ2-1; 10 bases are a match to TRBD2. V gave up 4 bases and J gave up 8 bases; unmatched junction bases: 8. Per germline, CDR1 SEHNR and CDR2 FQNEAQ (reference sequence). The CDR3 extends over 15 amino acids. The CDR3 here is CASSSTSGIIYEQFF. The CDR3 DNA sequence: TGTGCCAGCAGCTCCACTAGCGGGATTATATATGAGCAGTTCTTC.

This clone was counted only a few times. This chain links TRBV19 with TRBJ2-6; a possible D gene is TRBD2 (5 bases). The CDR3 is 19 amino acids. Germline V gene lookup returns CDR1 LNHDA and CDR2 SQIVND (reference sequence). Deletions cut 7 bases from V and 0 bases from J, with 22 bases between. The DNA of the CDR3 is TGTGCCAGTACTCCCTCTATTCACACGGAGGTCTCTGGGGCCAACGTCCTGACTTTC. It translates to CASTPSIHTEVSGANVLTF.

The sample holds a few counts of this clone. This chain uses TRBV6-1 with TRBJ2-3; 7 nucleotides align to TRBD2. The germline gives CDR1 MNHNS, CDR2 SASEGT. Losses at the gene ends were 6 bases for V and 1 base for J; bases not matched to a gene: 7. CDR3 size: 15 residues. CDR3 sequence reads: CASSLTSVRTDTQYF. The CDR3, as DNA: TGTGCCAGCAGCCTTACTAGCGTCCGCACAGATACGCAGTATTTT.

The chain links TRBV25-1 to TRBJ2-1, with 9 bases that match TRBD2. The V and J ends lost 3 bases and 5 bases, in that order; junction bases with no gene match: 5. CDR1 and CDR2 from the germline V gene are MGHDK and SYGVNS. This CDR3 has 15 amino acids. In nucleotides, the CDR3 is TGTGCCAGCAGTGATATGCGGGAGGGAGACAATGAGCAGTTCTTC. Its translation: CASSDMREGDNEQFF. The whole variable domain, remainder taken from reference TRBV25-1 and TRBJ2-1, is EADIYQTPRYLVIGTGKKITLECSQTMGHDKMYWYQQDPGMELHLIHYSYGVNSTEKGDLSSESTVSRIRTEHFPLTLESARPSHTSQYLCASSDMREGDNEQFFGPGTRLTVL.

The chain uses TRBV4-1 and TRBJ2-5, with D hard to call. The V and J ends lost 1 base and 5 bases respectively, with 11 bases between them. Germline-derived CDR1 and CDR2 are MGHRA and YSYEKL. CDR3 length: 14 residues. Here the CDR3 reads CASSQGEQMETQYF. In nucleotides, the CDR3 is TGCGCCAGCAGCCAAGGTGAGCAAATGGAGACCCAGTACTTC.

This clone was found a few times. This chain uses TRBV6-6 with TRBJ1-2, with D unresolved. CDR3 length equals 14 residues. V was clipped by 0 bases and J by 3 bases, with 8 bases between them. Germline CDR1 reads MNHNY; CDR2 reads SVGAGI (reference sequence). The CDR3 is CASSYSSADYGYTF. The CDR3 DNA reads as TGTGCCAGCAGTTACTCGAGCGCAGACTATGGCTACACCTTC.

This chain joins TRBV10-1 and TRBJ1-5; no reliable D call. V was trimmed by 6 bases and J by 3 bases, leaving 9 bases between them. The CDR3 has 13 amino acids. From germline, CDR1 is WNHNN and CDR2 SYGVQD (reference sequence). CDR3: CASSPGSNQPQHF. The CDR3 DNA sequence: TGCGCCAGCAGCCCCGGGTCCAATCAGCCCCAGCATTTT.

The chain joins TRBV4-1 to TRBJ1-5; D is unclear. Trimming shortened V by 4 bases and J by 1 base, and 20 bases separated the two germline ends. The CDR3 runs to 18 residues. Germline V gene data show CDR1 as MGHRA and CDR2 as YSYEKL. CDR3 sequence reads: CASSPGGEPLGSNQPQHF. The CDR3 DNA reads TGCGCCAGCAGCCCTGGTGGGGAGCCCTTGGGGAGCAATCAGCCCCAGCATTTT.

This clone was counted a few times. This chain links TRBV13 with TRBJ1-2; D unresolved. CDR3 size: 15 residues. With 5 bases removed from V and 1 base from J, the gap between germline ends came to 14 bases. The germline V gene has CDR1 PRHDT and CDR2 FYEKMQ (reference sequence). In nucleotides, the CDR3 is TGTGCCAGCAGCCACCAGCGTCCCTATAACTATGGCTACACCTTC. Its translation: CASSHQRPYNYGYTF.

This clone was recorded a few times. The rearrangement uses TRBV6-5 and TRBJ2-3; perhaps TRBD1 as D (6 bases). Germline CDR1 and CDR2: MNHEY and SVGAGI. The CDR3 loop spans 15 amino acids. Trimming cost V 5 bases and J 3 bases, with 15 bases left between them. The CDR3 nucleotides read TGTGCCAGCAGTATCCAGGGGAGTGGTACAGATACGCAGTATTTT. Its translation: CASSIQGSGTDTQYF.